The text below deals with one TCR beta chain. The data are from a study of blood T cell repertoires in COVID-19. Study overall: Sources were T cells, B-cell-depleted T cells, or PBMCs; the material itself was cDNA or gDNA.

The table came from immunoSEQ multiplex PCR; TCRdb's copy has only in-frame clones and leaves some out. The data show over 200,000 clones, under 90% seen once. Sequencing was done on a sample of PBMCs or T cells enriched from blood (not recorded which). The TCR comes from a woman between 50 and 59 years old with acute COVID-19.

Here the CDR3 DNA reads TGTGCCAGCAGCTGGGCCTTCATGGGTAACAATCAGCCCCAGCATTTT. This sequence encodes CASSWAFMGNNQPQHF. The chain combines TRBV5-8 with TRBJ1-5; the D is unclear. The germline gives CDR1 SGHTS, CDR2 YDEGEE. The length of the CDR3 is 16 residues. V lost 3 bases to trimming and J lost 3 bases, with 16 bases between them.